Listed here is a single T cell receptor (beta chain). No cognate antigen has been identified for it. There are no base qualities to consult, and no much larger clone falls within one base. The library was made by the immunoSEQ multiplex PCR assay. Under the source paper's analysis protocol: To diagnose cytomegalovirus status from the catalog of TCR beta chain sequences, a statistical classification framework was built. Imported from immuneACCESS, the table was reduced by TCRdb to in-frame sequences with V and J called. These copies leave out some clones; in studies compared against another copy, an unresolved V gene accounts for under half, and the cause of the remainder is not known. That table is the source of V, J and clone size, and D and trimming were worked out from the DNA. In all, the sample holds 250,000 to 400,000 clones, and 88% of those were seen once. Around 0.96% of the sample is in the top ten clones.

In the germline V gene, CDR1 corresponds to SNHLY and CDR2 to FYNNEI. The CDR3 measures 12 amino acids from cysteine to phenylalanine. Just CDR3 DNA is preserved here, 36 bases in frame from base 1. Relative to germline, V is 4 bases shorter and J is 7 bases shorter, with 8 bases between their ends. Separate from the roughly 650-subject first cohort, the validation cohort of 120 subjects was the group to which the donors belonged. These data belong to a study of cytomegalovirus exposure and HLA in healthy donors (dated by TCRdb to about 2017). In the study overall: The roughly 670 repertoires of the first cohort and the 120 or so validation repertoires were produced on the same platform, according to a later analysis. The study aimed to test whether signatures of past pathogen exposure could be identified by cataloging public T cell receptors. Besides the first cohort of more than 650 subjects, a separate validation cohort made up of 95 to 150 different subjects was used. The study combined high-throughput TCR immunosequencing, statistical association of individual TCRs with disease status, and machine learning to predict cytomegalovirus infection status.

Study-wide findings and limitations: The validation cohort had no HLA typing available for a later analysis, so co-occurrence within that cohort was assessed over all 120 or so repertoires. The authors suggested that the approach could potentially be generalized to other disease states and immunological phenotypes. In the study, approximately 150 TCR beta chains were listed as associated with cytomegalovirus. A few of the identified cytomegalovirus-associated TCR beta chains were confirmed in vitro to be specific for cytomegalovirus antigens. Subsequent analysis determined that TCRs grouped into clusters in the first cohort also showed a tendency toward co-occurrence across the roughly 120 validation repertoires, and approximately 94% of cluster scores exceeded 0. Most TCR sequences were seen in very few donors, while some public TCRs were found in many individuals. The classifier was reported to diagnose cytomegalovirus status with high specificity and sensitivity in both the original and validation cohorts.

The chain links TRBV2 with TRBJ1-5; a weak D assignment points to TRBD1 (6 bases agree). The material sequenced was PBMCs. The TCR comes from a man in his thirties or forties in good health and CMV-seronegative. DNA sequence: TGTGCCAGCAGTGTGGACAGCCAGCCCCAGCATTTT. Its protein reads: CASSVDSQPQHF.